The rows below give T cell receptor beta chains drawn from one sample of a study of blood T cell repertoires in COVID-19. Clones were read by immunoSEQ multiplex PCR, and TCRdb kept only the in-frame ones, dropping some. The table lists 250,000 to 300,000 clones, approximately 91% of them singletons. Sequenced input: PBMCs or T cells enriched from blood (not recorded which). These receptors came from a human donor in a cohort exposed to, infected with or recovered from COVID-19 (not recorded which). The donor label of this sample is uncertain. CDR3s include the opening cysteine and the closing phenylalanine or tryptophan.

V gene	J gene	CDR3 protein
TRBV11-3	TRBJ2-3	CASSPDRGADTQYF
TRBV21-1	TRBJ1-3	CASSKAHGAGQGRSLIYF
TRBV23-1	TRBJ1-3	CASSPFQTGYSGNTIYF
TRBV4-1	TRBJ2-1	CASSQEGKAAHNEQFF
TRBV27	TRBJ2-2	CASGHDTGELFF
TRBV2	TRBJ2-3	CASSDTSTDTQYF
TRBV29-1	TRBJ1-1	CSVKTGPNTEAFF
TRBV6-5	TRBJ2-5	CASSYGAGGHETQYF
TRBV27	TRBJ1-1	CASRDRGGTEAFF
TRBV2	TRBJ1-1	CASSEREGGWSTEAFF
TRBV3-1/TRBV3-2	TRBJ2-5	CASSLGGSMETQYF
TRBV5-1	TRBJ2-2	CASSGTSPYTGELFF
TRBV4-1	TRBJ2-1	CASNRGVGNEQFF
TRBV24-1	TRBJ2-1	CATGTDTYNEQFF
TRBV3-1/TRBV3-2	TRBJ1-1	CASSQLQGSNTEAFF
TRBV12-3/TRBV12-4	TRBJ2-1	CASGQANEQFF
TRBV9	TRBJ2-2	CASSPTSGGAGGELFF
TRBV5-1	TRBJ1-3	CASSPGQGANTIYF
TRBV4-2	TRBJ2-3	CASSQALAGAGDTQYF
TRBV6-2/TRBV6-3	TRBJ1-1	CASSGTASYNTEAFF
TRBV7-3	TRBJ2-2	CASSYMTGHTGELFF
TRBV7-2	TRBJ1-6	CASSQSGTGGSPLHF
TRBV6-2/TRBV6-3	TRBJ1-6	CASSSGTGVSPLHF
TRBV7-2	TRBJ1-2	CASSLAWGVGSYGYTF
TRBV5-1	TRBJ2-2	CASRLMRQGKGAGELFF
TRBV30	TRBJ2-2	CAWSKRGVTGELFF
TRBV5-1	TRBJ2-1	CASSLEGDSYNEQFF
TRBV6-5	TRBJ1-4	CASSYVGGEKLFF
TRBV9	TRBJ2-5	CASSAHRDPTQYF
TRBV19	TRBJ1-2	CASSITPPGQGYNYGYTF
TRBV7-9	TRBJ2-3	CASGLAGGGGTQYF
TRBV12-3/TRBV12-4	TRBJ1-1	CASSVDGNTEAFF
TRBV7-2	TRBJ2-1	CASGNRENNEQFF
TRBV11-2	TRBJ2-3	CASSSSGGALDTQYF
TRBV24-1	TRBJ2-3	CATSDLEFASTDTQYF
TRBV6-4	TRBJ2-3	CASSPRLAGTDTQYF
TRBV4-1	TRBJ1-4	CASSHHDRGLLFF
TRBV7-9	TRBJ1-2	CASSFPGQSYGYTF
TRBV6-5	TRBJ2-7	CASSYSKGRGEQYF
TRBV6-2/TRBV6-3	TRBJ1-5	CASSSRDSGGNQPQHF
TRBV4-2	TRBJ2-7	CASSQVGIGQRISYEQYF
TRBV2	TRBJ1-4	CASSGRQVATNEKLFF
TRBV12-5	TRBJ1-3	CASGRPATGGLSRNTIYF
TRBV6-5	TRBJ1-5	CASTGVPNQPQHF
TRBV5-1	TRBJ1-2	CASSLEVGGNGYTF
TRBV7-8	TRBJ2-5	CASSLGRGQQETQYF
TRBV30	TRBJ1-6	CAWRRGIYNSPLHF
TRBV18	TRBJ1-1	CASSPPQGAGTEAFF
TRBV28	TRBJ1-2	CASSPPPRYGYTF
TRBV3-1/TRBV3-2	TRBJ1-2	CASSQDKNTGGERGYTF
TRBV6-5	TRBJ2-2	CASAPSFTAGELFF
TRBV5-1	TRBJ1-2	CASSIGQGVGYTF
TRBV5-4	TRBJ2-2	CASSRPGILHTGELFF
TRBV27	TRBJ2-1	CASSFGSQGYNEQFF
TRBV5-6	TRBJ1-4	CASRGQGNEKLFF
TRBV25-1	TRBJ2-7	CASEDSGTYEQYF
TRBV4-3	TRBJ1-2	CASSTGRQGSYGYTF